This TCR beta chain originates from a study of tissue T cells after allogeneic stem cell transplantation (dated by TCRdb to between 2022 and 2023). Regarding the complete study: Over a roughly three-year period, about seven adult allo-HCT recipients with steroid-refractory GVHD were prospectively enrolled in a research-autopsy study. All GVHD patients received grafts from donors, several unmodified and three CD34-selected to deplete T cells. All GVHD patients had gastrointestinal GVHD and received several lines of GVHD-directed therapy; a few also had skin involvement. The human part of the study was a prospective observational study with no blinding and no randomization. Pre-transplant PBMCs, which were of recipient origin, were available from about 5 GVHD patients. Using research autopsies of patients with and without GVHD, plus mouse models of GVHD, the study profiled TCR beta repertoires across many tissues. For viably preserved blood and marrow, CD3+ T cells were flow-sorted when cell numbers allowed, whereas DNA was extracted directly from smaller samples. The paper's findings and limits, for the study overall: The patient cohort was small and clinically heterogeneous, and sampling depth was acknowledged as a limitation. Blood and spleen T cells captured only a limited portion of the TCR repertoire detected in tissues, in both patients and mice. Only a few T cell clones appeared in more than one patient, yet motif-based clustering showed tissue-specific repertoire signatures that were shared between patients. The study did not establish which tissue TCRs were alloreactive or antigen-specific, and some clones may have been host cells that persisted. Within patients, how anatomically similar tissues were was a major factor shaping TCR repertoire composition, regardless of disease or transplant status.

Explained via the paper, the time point label denotes: recipient (host-origin) PBMCs collected before allo-HCT. Library preparation employed the immunoSEQ multiplex PCR assay. Adaptive Biotechnologies performed TCRbeta CDR3 sequencing at survey depth and reported CDR3 sequences, V/J genes, productive frequency, and template counts. TCR beta CDR3 regions were amplified from genomic DNA rather than RNA. On the authors' methods: Jensen-Shannon divergence was used to quantify pairwise repertoire overlap between tissues, with a value of 1 meaning complete divergence and a value of 0 meaning identical repertoires. Tissues were clustered by single-linkage agglomerative hierarchical clustering of pairwise JSD values and displayed as dendrograms. GLIPH2 was run on all patient samples with simulation_depth 1000, kmer_min_depth 3, cdr3_length_cutoff 8, keeping groups with more than two unique CDR3s. A standardized tissue-overlap score extrapolated Jaccard GLIPH-group overlap across patients to a standard repertoire size of 1000 clones. To look at how diversity was associated with clinical or experimental variables, linear mixed-effect models were used, with tissue treated as a fixed effect and individual treated as a random effect. The table comes from immuneACCESS by way of TCRdb, which keeps in-frame sequences with V and J called. Part of the clones is missing from these tables; in studies checked, under half for an unresolved V gene and the rest for unknown reasons. Clone size and V and J calls were adopted from that table, with D and trimming inferred from the DNA. The sample contains tens of thousands of clones, less than 90% of them found a single time. The ten largest clones represent roughly 4% of the sample.

On this clone itself: The antigen this receptor binds is unknown. One base away there is no much larger clone; base qualities are not given.

The CDR3 measures 18 amino acids from cysteine to phenylalanine. The entry retains the CDR3 DNA only, 54 bases that are in frame from base 1. Trimming takes 5 bases off V and 0 bases off J; junction bases not matched to a gene: 14. Per the germline V gene (reference sequence), MNHEY is the CDR1 and SMNVEV is the CDR2. The clonotype originates from a woman aged 18 to 55 who later had graft-versus-host disease after an allogeneic stem cell transplant. The sequencing here drew on blood, taken before transplantation. This chain joins TRBV27 to TRBJ2-5, and 8 junctional nucleotides match TRBD2. The nucleotide sequence reads TGTGCCAGCAGTCCCCTCCGCGGGAGGCCCTGGTACCAAGAGACCCAGTACTTC. Its amino acids are CASSPLRGRPWYQETQYF.